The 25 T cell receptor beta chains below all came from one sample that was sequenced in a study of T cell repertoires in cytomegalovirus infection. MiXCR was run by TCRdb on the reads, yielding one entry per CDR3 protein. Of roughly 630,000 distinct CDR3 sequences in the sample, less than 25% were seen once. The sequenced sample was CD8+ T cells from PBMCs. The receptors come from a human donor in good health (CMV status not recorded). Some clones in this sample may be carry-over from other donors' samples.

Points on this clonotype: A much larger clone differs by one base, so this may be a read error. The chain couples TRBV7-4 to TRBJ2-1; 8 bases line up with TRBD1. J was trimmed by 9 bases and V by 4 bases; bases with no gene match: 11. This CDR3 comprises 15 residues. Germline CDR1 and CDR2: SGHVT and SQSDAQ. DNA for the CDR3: TGTGCCAGCAGCTCCACGGGACAGGTGAACATTGAGCAGTTCTTC. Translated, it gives CASSSTGQVNIEQFF.

Written as DNA, the CDR3 is TGTGCCAGCAGTTTAACAGGGAAGAGCGAGCAGTACGTC. It yields the protein CASSLTGKSEQYV. The gene calls are TRBV28 and TRBJ2-7; perhaps TRBD1 as D (6 bases). The V end was cut by 2 bases, the J end by 6 bases, with 11 bases between. The CDR3 totals 13 residues. Germline lookup yields CDR1 MDHEN and CDR2 SYDVKM.

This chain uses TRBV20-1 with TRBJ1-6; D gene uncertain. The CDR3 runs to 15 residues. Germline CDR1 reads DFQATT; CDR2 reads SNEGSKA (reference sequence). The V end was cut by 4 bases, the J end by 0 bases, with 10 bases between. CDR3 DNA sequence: TGCAGTGCTACCCAATCGAGCTCCTATAATTCACCCCTCCACTTT. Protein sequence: CSATQSSSYNSPLHF.

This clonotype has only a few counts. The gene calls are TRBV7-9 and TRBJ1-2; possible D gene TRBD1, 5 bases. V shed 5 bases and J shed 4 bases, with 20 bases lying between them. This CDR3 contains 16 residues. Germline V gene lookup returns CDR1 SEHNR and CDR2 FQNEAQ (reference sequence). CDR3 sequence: CASSPPVGQEPYGYTF. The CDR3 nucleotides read TGTGCCAGCAGCCCCCCCGTGGGGCAGGAACCCTATGGCTACACCTTC.

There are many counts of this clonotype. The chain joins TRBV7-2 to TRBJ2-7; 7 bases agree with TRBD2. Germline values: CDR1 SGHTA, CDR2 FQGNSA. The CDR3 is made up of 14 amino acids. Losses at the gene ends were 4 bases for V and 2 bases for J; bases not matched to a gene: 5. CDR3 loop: CASSSPGLTYEQYF. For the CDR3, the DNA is TGTGCCAGCAGCTCGCCGGGACTAACCTACGAGCAGTACTTC.

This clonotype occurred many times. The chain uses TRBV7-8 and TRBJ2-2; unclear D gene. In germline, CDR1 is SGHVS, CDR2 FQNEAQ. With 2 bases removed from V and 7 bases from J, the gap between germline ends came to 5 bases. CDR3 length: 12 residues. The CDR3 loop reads CASSLTNGELFF. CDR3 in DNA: TGTGCCAGCAGCTTAACGAACGGGGAGCTGTTTTTT.

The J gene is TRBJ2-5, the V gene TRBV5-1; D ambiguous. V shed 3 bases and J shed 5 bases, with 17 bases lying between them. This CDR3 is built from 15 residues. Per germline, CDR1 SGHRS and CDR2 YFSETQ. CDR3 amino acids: CASSSSWIDGETQYF. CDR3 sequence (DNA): TGCGCCAGCAGCTCCTCCTGGATCGATGGCGAGACCCAGTACTTC.

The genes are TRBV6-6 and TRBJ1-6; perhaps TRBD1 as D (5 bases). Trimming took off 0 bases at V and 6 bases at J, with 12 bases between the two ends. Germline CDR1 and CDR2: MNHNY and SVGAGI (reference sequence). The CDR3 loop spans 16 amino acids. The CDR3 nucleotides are TGTGCCAGCAGTTACTCCTCACGGGGGGGTAATTCACCCCTCCACTTT. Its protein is CASSYSSRGGNSPLHF.

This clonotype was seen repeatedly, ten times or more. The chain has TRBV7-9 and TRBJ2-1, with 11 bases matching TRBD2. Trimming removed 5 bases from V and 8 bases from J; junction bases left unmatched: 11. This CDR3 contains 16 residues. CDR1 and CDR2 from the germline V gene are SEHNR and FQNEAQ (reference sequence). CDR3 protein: CASSLESSGGSDEQFF. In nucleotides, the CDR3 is TGTGCCAGCAGCCTCGAATCTAGCGGGGGGTCAGATGAGCAGTTCTTC.

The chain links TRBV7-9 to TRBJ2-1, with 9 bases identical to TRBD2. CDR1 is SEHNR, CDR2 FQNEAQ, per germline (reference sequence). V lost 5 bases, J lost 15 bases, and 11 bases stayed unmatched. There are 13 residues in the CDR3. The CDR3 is CASSERGAAALFF. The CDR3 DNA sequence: TGTGCCAGCAGCGAGCGGGGGGCCGCGGCGTTGTTCTTC.

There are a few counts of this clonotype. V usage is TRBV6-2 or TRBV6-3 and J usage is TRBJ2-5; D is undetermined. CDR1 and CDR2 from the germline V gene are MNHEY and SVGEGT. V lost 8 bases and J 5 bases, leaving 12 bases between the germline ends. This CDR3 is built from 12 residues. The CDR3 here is CASAWGRETQYF. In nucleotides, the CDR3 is TGTGCCAGCGCTTGGGGTCGGGAGACCCAGTACTTC.

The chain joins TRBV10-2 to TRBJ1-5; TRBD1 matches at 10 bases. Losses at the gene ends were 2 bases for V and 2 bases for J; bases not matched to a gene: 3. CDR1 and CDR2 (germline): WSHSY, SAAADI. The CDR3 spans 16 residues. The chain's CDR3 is CASSEPGTGGNQPQHF. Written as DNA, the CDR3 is TGCGCCAGCAGTGAGCCGGGGACAGGGGGCAATCAGCCCCAGCATTTT.

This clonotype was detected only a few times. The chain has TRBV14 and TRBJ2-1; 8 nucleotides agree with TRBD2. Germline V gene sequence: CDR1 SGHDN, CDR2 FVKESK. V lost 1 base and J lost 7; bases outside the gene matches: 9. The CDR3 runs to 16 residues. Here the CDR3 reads CASSQAGGVPGNEQFF. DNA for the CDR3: TGTGCCAGCAGCCAAGCCGGGGGGGTACCGGGGAATGAGCAGTTCTTC.

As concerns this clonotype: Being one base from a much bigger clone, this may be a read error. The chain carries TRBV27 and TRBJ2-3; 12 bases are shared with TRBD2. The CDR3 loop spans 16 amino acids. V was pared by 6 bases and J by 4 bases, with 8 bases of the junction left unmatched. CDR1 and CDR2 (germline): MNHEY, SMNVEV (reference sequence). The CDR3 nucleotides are TGTGCCAGCAGGCCGGTGGGGACTAGCGGGCCAGATACGCAGTATTTT. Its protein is CASRPVGTSGPDTQYF.

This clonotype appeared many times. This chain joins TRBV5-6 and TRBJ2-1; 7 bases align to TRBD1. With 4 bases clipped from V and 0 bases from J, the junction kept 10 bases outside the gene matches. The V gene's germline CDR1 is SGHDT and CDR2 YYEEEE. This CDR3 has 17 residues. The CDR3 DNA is TGTGCCAGCAGCCCGGACAGGATCTTTAGCTCCTACAATGAGCAGTTCTTC. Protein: CASSPDRIFSSYNEQFF.

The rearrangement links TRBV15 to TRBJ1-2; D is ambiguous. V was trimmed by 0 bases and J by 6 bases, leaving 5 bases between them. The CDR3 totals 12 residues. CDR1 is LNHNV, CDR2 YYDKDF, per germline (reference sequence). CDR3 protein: CATSRDWDGYTF. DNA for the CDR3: TGTGCCACCAGCAGAGACTGGGATGGCTACACCTTC. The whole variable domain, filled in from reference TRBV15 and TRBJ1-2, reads DAMVIQNPRYQVTQFGKPVTLSCSQTLNHNVMYWYQQKSSQAPKLLFHYYDKDFNNEADTPDNFQSRRPNTSFCFLDIRSPGLGDTAMYLCATSRDWDGYTFGSGTRLTVV.

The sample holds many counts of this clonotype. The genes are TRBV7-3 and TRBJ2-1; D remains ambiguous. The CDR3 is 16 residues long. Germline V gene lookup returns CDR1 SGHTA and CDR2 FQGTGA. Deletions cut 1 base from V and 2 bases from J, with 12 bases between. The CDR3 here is CASSLNGQLPYNEQFF. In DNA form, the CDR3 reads TGTGCCAGCAGCTTAAACGGGCAGTTGCCCTACAATGAGCAGTTCTTC.

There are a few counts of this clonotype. The CDR3: CASSQEEGPLYGYTF. The CDR3 DNA follows: TGTGCCAGCAGCCAAGAAGAGGGTCCTCTCTATGGCTACACCTTC. The chain couples TRBV5-5 to TRBJ1-2, with D hard to call. The V and J ends lost 4 bases and 4 bases respectively, with 17 bases between them. The CDR3 covers 15 residues. The germline CDR1 and CDR2 sequences are SGHKS and YYEKEE (reference sequence).

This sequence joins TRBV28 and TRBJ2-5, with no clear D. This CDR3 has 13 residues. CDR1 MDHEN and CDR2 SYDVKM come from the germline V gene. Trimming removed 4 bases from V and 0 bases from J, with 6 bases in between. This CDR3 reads CASSWRYQETQYF. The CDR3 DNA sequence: TGTGCCAGCAGTTGGCGGTACCAAGAGACCCAGTACTTC.

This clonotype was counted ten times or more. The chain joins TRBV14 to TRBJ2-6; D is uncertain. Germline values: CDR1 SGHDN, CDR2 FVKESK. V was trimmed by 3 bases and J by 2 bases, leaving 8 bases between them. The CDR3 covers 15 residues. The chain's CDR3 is CASSHRGPGANVLTF. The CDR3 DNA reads TGTGCCAGCAGCCATAGAGGACCTGGGGCCAACGTCCTGACTTTC.

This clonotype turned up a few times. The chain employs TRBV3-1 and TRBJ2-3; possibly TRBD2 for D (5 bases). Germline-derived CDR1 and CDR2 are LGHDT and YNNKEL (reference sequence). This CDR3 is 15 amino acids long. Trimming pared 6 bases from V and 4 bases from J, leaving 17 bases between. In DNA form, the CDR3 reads TGTGCCAGCAGATCCTTAGCCGGAGGCTCAGATACGCAGTATTTT. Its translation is CASRSLAGGSDTQYF.

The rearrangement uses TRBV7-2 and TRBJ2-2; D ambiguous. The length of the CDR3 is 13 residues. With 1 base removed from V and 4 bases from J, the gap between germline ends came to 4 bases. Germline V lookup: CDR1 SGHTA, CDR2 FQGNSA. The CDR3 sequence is CASSLDITGELFF. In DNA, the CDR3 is TGTGCCAGCAGCTTAGACATCACCGGGGAGCTGTTTTTT.

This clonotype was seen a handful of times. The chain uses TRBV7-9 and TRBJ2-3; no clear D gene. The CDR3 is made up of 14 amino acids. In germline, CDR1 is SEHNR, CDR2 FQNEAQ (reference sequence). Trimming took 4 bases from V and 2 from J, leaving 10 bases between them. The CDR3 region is CASSSRADTDTQYF. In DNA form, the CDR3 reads TGTGCCAGCAGCTCACGGGCAGACACAGATACGCAGTATTTT.

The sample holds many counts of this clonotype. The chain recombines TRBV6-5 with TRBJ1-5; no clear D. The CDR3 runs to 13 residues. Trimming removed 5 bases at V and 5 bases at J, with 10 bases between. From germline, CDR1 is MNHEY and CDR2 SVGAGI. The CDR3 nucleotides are TGTGCCAGCAGTACGGACCGTTATCAGCCCCAGCATTTT. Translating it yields CASSTDRYQPQHF.

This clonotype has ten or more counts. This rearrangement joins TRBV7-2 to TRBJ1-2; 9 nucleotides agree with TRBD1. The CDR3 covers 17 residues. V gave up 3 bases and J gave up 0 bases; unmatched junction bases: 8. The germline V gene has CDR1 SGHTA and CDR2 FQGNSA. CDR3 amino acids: CASSLRTGGPSNYGYTF. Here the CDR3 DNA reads TGTGCCAGCAGCTTGAGAACAGGGGGCCCATCTAACTATGGCTACACCTTC.